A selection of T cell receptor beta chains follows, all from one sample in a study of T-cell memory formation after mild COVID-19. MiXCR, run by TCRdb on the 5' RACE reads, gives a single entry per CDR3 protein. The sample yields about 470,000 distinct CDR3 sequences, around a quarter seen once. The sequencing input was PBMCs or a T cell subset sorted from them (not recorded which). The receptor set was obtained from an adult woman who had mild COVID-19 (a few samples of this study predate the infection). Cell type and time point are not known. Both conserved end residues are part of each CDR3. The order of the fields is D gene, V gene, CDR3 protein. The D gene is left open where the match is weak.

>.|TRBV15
CATSLLGYNEQFF
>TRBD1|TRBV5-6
CASSLGDRGPHEQYF
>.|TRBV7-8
CASSQRGRGVETQYF
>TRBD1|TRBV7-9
CASSLSWTGWRETQYF
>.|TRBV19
CASSPSAGWVDTQYF
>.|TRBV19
CASSMGLNTNTEAFF
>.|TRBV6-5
CASNRKRTSYNEQFF
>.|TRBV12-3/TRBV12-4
CASSLTVSGTDTQYF
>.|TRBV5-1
CASSRNSGNTIYF
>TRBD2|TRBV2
CASSLADNAYEQYF
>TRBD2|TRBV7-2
CASSLVTPASGGAYEQFF
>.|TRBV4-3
CASSQDRARAYGYTF
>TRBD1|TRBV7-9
CASTLTGSVETQYF
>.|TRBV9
CASTRDLNNEQFF
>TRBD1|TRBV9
CASSVEGARRETQYF
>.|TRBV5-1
CASSFNRDSPLHF
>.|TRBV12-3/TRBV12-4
CASRRTANTEAFF
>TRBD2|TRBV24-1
CATSSGRARKTQYF
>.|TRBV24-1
CATSGSVRADTQYF
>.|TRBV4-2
CASSQEFTETQYF
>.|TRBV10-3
CATRPDGRYNEQFF
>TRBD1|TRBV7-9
CASSRDRVRSGANVLTF
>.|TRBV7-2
CASSLADTNYGYTF
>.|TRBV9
CASSVATDMNTEAFF
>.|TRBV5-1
CASSLGAGDINEQFF
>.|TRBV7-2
CASSLDRVNQPQHF
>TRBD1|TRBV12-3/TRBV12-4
CAKMTGEGNTIYF
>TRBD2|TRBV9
CASSTDPGLAGADEQFF
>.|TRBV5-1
CASSLSSQNTGELFF
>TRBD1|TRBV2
CASSNRGGRNQPQHF
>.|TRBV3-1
CASSQFQGAYEQYF
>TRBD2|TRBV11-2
CASSLVTSGGRSYNEQFF
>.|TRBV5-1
CASSLLGSAGGTGELFF
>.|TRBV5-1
CASSLIGQVHEQYF
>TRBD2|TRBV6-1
CASSVLSAGTPDTQYF
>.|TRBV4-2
CASSQDRRSYYGYTF
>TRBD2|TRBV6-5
CASSPWNSGEQETQYF
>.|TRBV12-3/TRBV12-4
CASSLVGSDGYTF
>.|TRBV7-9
CASSLARSPLHF
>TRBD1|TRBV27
CASSRTTGWTEAFF
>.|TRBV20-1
CSAPGQGNTGELFF
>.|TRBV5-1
CASSYQDSEHGYTF
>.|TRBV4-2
CASSQGGAGIPYF
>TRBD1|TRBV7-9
CASSPRDRVRDEQFF
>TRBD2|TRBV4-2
CASSQELAGVEETQYF
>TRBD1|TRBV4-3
CASSHVLTGGGRQETQYF
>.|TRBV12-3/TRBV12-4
CASSFGQGQPQHF
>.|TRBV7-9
CASSADTQYF
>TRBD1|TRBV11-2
CASSLGLGGRSEAFF
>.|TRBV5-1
CASSLVGAFDYGYTF
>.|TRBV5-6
CASSTRGDRRTYEQYF
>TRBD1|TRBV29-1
CSVDPVNGTVRTEAFF